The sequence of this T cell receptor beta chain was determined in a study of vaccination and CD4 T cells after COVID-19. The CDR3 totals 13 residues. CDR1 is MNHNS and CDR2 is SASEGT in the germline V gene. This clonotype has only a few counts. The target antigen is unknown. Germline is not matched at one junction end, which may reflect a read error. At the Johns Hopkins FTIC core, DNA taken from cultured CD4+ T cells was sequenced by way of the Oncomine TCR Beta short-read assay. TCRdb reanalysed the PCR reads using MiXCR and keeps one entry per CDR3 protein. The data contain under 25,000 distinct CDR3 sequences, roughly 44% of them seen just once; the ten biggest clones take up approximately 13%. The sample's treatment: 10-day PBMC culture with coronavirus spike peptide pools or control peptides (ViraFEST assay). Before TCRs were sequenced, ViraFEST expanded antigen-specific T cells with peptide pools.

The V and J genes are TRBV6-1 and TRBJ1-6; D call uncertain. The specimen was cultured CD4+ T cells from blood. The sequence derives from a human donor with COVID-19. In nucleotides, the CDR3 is TGTGCCAGCAGCGAAGTCAATAATTCACCCCTCCACTTT. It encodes CASSEVNNSPLHF.